A selection of T cell receptor beta chains follows, all from one sample in a study of blood T cell repertoires in COVID-19. Libraries were prepared by immunoSEQ multiplex PCR; TCRdb keeps only in-frame clonotypes and omits some of them. The sample carries hundreds of thousands of clones, less than 90% recorded once. The sequencing input was peripheral blood. The receptor source for this set is a woman aged 70-85 years with COVID-19, enrolled during active disease. The CDR3 runs from the conserved cysteine through the conserved F or W. Fields, in order: J gene, D gene, V gene, clone size, CDR3 protein, CDR3 DNA. D genes are given only for firm matches. Clone size, where shown, is once, few, many, or a class for clones that have expanded.

J gene: TRBJ2-3
D gene: .
V gene: TRBV6-2/TRBV6-3
clone size: .
CDR3 protein: CASSYVQGAGTQYF
CDR3 DNA: TGTGCCAGCAGTTATGTGCAGGGTGCTGGTACGCAGTATTTT

J gene: TRBJ2-3
D gene: TRBD2
V gene: TRBV28
clone size: .
CDR3 protein: CASSSAGGLDTQYF
CDR3 DNA: TGTGCCAGCAGTTCAGCGGGGGGACTGGATACGCAGTATTTT

J gene: TRBJ2-2
D gene: TRBD2
V gene: TRBV19
clone size: few
CDR3 protein: CASYYPSGPNTGELFF
CDR3 DNA: TGTGCCAGTTACTATCCTAGCGGACCGAACACCGGGGAGCTGTTTTTT

J gene: TRBJ1-2
D gene: .
V gene: TRBV12-1
clone size: .
CDR3 protein: CASREGVGYGYTF
CDR3 DNA: TGTGCCAGTCGGGAGGGGGTGGGCTATGGCTACACCTTC

J gene: TRBJ1-2
D gene: TRBD1
V gene: TRBV2
clone size: .
CDR3 protein: CASSLIGDRAGYTF
CDR3 DNA: TGTGCCAGCAGCCTAATTGGGGACAGGGCGGGCTACACCTTC

J gene: TRBJ2-5
D gene: TRBD1
V gene: TRBV5-1
clone size: .
CDR3 protein: CASSLAVGQGAGETQYF
CDR3 DNA: TGCGCCAGCAGCTTGGCGGTAGGACAGGGGGCAGGAGAGACCCAGTACTTC

J gene: TRBJ2-3
D gene: .
V gene: TRBV10-1
clone size: once
CDR3 protein: CASSPRGGVLSTDTQYF
CDR3 DNA: TGCGCCAGCAGCCCCCGCGGAGGGGTTCTTAGCACAGATACGCAGTATTTT

J gene: TRBJ1-6
D gene: .
V gene: TRBV4-2
clone size: .
CDR3 protein: CASSQVQESLDNSPLHF
CDR3 DNA: TGTGCCAGCAGCCAAGTACAGGAGAGTTTGGATAATTCACCCCTCCACTTT

J gene: TRBJ2-1
D gene: TRBD1
V gene: TRBV11-1
clone size: .
CDR3 protein: CASSSRTGGGNEQFF
CDR3 DNA: TGTGCCAGCAGCTCCCGGACAGGGGGAGGGAATGAGCAGTTCTTC

J gene: TRBJ2-3
D gene: TRBD1
V gene: TRBV29-1
clone size: .
CDR3 protein: CSVVVGQGLDTQYF
CDR3 DNA: TGCAGCGTTGTAGTCGGACAGGGGTTAGATACGCAGTATTTT

J gene: TRBJ2-3
D gene: .
V gene: TRBV24-1
clone size: .
CDR3 protein: CATSDSSAGTARESDTQYF
CDR3 DNA: TGTGCCACCAGTGATTCTAGCGCGGGAACCGCCAGGGAATCAGATACGCAGTATTTT

J gene: TRBJ2-2
D gene: TRBD2
V gene: TRBV27
clone size: .
CDR3 protein: CASSSLAGGLIGELFF
CDR3 DNA: TGTGCCAGCAGTTCCTTAGCGGGGGGGCTGATCGGGGAGCTGTTTTTT

J gene: TRBJ2-1
D gene: TRBD2
V gene: TRBV11-3
clone size: .
CDR3 protein: CASSFSGTTNEQFF
CDR3 DNA: TGTGCCAGCAGCTTCTCGGGGACTACCAATGAGCAGTTCTTC

J gene: TRBJ1-2
D gene: .
V gene: TRBV24-1
clone size: .
CDR3 protein: CATSDWDKNYGYTF
CDR3 DNA: TGTGCCACCAGTGACTGGGACAAAAACTATGGCTACACCTTC

J gene: TRBJ1-2
D gene: .
V gene: TRBV7-8
clone size: .
CDR3 protein: CASSQTGAGYTF
CDR3 DNA: TGTGCCAGCAGCCAGACAGGCGCTGGCTACACCTTC

J gene: TRBJ1-1
D gene: .
V gene: TRBV19
clone size: few
CDR3 protein: CASSITAIIAEAFF
CDR3 DNA: TGTGCCAGTAGTATAACAGCCATCATCGCTGAAGCTTTCTTT

J gene: TRBJ1-2
D gene: .
V gene: TRBV6-5
clone size: .
CDR3 protein: CASSPLRNYGYTF
CDR3 DNA: TGTGCCAGCAGTCCTTTGAGGAACTATGGCTACACCTTC

J gene: TRBJ2-1
D gene: .
V gene: TRBV7-2
clone size: few
CDR3 protein: CASSLDNYNEQFF
CDR3 DNA: TGTGCCAGCAGCTTAGACAACTACAATGAGCAGTTCTTC

J gene: TRBJ1-4
D gene: .
V gene: TRBV18
clone size: .
CDR3 protein: CASSQQNNEKLFF
CDR3 DNA: TGTGCCAGCTCACAACAGAATAATGAAAAACTGTTTTTT

J gene: TRBJ1-1
D gene: .
V gene: TRBV24-1
clone size: once
CDR3 protein: CATSDERVAPEAFF
CDR3 DNA: TGTGCCACCAGTGATGAGAGGGTAGCCCCTGAAGCTTTCTTT

J gene: TRBJ2-1
D gene: TRBD2
V gene: TRBV10-1
clone size: .
CDR3 protein: CATPGLAGRSSYNEQFF
CDR3 DNA: TGCGCCACCCCGGGACTAGCGGGGCGATCCTCCTACAATGAGCAGTTCTTC

J gene: TRBJ2-2
D gene: .
V gene: TRBV6-5
clone size: few
CDR3 protein: CASGMEGAVGELFF
CDR3 DNA: TGTGCCAGCGGCATGGAGGGGGCCGTCGGGGAGCTGTTTTTT

J gene: TRBJ1-2
D gene: TRBD1
V gene: TRBV6-1
clone size: .
CDR3 protein: CASSEAGQGRYGYTF
CDR3 DNA: TGTGCCAGCAGTGAAGCGGGACAGGGCCGCTATGGCTACACCTTC

J gene: TRBJ1-6
D gene: .
V gene: TRBV3-1/TRBV3-2
clone size: .
CDR3 protein: CASHHKTGYNSPLHF
CDR3 DNA: TGTGCCAGCCATCACAAGACGGGCTATAATTCACCCCTCCACTTT

J gene: TRBJ1-5
D gene: TRBD1
V gene: TRBV4-3
clone size: .
CDR3 protein: CASSQDLKGQGQPQHF
CDR3 DNA: TGCGCCAGCAGCCAAGATCTTAAGGGACAGGGGCAGCCCCAGCATTTT

J gene: TRBJ2-2
D gene: .
V gene: TRBV11-2
clone size: .
CDR3 protein: CASSLAQGWTGELFF
CDR3 DNA: TGTGCCAGCAGCTTAGCACAGGGATGGACCGGGGAGCTGTTTTTT

J gene: TRBJ2-7
D gene: TRBD1
V gene: TRBV6-5
clone size: .
CDR3 protein: CASSPPRTGEYEQYF
CDR3 DNA: TGTGCCAGCAGTCCCCCCAGGACAGGGGAGTACGAGCAGTACTTC

J gene: TRBJ2-7
D gene: TRBD1
V gene: TRBV10-2
clone size: once
CDR3 protein: CASSDRTGGGYEQYF
CDR3 DNA: TGCGCCAGCAGTGATAGGACAGGGGGGGGCTACGAGCAGTACTTC

J gene: TRBJ2-3
D gene: TRBD1
V gene: TRBV5-6
clone size: .
CDR3 protein: CASSLAGDRDRSTDTQYF
CDR3 DNA: TGTGCCAGCAGCTTGGCAGGGGACAGGGATCGAAGCACAGATACGCAGTATTTT

J gene: TRBJ2-7
D gene: .
V gene: TRBV10-3
clone size: .
CDR3 protein: CAAGRGSSYEQYF
CDR3 DNA: TGTGCCGCCGGGCGGGGTAGCTCCTACGAGCAGTACTTC

J gene: TRBJ2-7
D gene: TRBD1
V gene: TRBV7-2
clone size: .
CDR3 protein: CASSLVTGGAYEQYF
CDR3 DNA: TGTGCCAGCAGCTTAGTCACAGGGGGCGCCTACGAGCAGTACTTC

J gene: TRBJ2-1
D gene: TRBD1
V gene: TRBV24-1
clone size: .
CDR3 protein: CATSDPTGASEQFF
CDR3 DNA: TGTGCCACCAGTGATCCCACAGGGGCAAGTGAGCAGTTCTTC

J gene: TRBJ1-1
D gene: .
V gene: TRBV19
clone size: few
CDR3 protein: CASSIDRNTEAFF
CDR3 DNA: TGTGCCAGTAGCATAGACAGGAACACTGAAGCTTTCTTT

J gene: TRBJ2-7
D gene: TRBD1
V gene: TRBV6-5
clone size: .
CDR3 protein: CASSPRQGAVYEQYF
CDR3 DNA: TGTGCCAGCAGTCCACGACAGGGGGCAGTCTACGAGCAGTACTTC

J gene: TRBJ2-1
D gene: .
V gene: TRBV19
clone size: .
CDR3 protein: CASAGHSYNEQFF
CDR3 DNA: TGTGCCAGTGCTGGACATTCGTATAATGAGCAGTTCTTC

J gene: TRBJ2-6
D gene: .
V gene: TRBV2
clone size: .
CDR3 protein: CASSGGDSSPGANVLTF
CDR3 DNA: TGTGCCAGCAGCGGCGGGGACAGTTCCCCTGGGGCCAACGTCCTGACTTTC

J gene: TRBJ2-3
D gene: TRBD2
V gene: TRBV7-3
clone size: .
CDR3 protein: CASSLRPGLAGVATQYF
CDR3 DNA: TGTGCCAGCAGCTTACGCCCGGGACTAGCGGGGGTGGCTACGCAGTATTTT

J gene: TRBJ2-2
D gene: TRBD1
V gene: TRBV7-6
clone size: .
CDR3 protein: CASSFGAGRTGIAGELFF
CDR3 DNA: TGTGCCAGCAGCTTCGGAGCCGGACGGACAGGGATAGCCGGGGAGCTGTTTTTT

J gene: TRBJ2-7
D gene: TRBD1
V gene: TRBV11-2
clone size: few
CDR3 protein: CASSLVDGQGYEQYF
CDR3 DNA: TGTGCCAGCAGCTTAGTAGATGGACAGGGCTACGAGCAGTACTTC

J gene: TRBJ1-6
D gene: .
V gene: TRBV5-1
clone size: .
CDR3 protein: CASSLVDSINSPLHF
CDR3 DNA: TGCGCCAGCAGCTTGGTGGACAGCATCAATTCACCCCTCCACTTT

J gene: TRBJ2-6
D gene: TRBD1
V gene: TRBV2
clone size: .
CDR3 protein: CASGDRAVISGANVLTF
CDR3 DNA: TGTGCCAGCGGTGACAGGGCTGTTATTTCTGGGGCCAACGTCCTGACTTTC

J gene: TRBJ1-1
D gene: .
V gene: TRBV7-2
clone size: .
CDR3 protein: CASSALRGYTEAFF
CDR3 DNA: TGTGCCAGCAGCGCCCTCAGGGGTTACACTGAAGCTTTCTTT

J gene: TRBJ1-1
D gene: TRBD1
V gene: TRBV25-1
clone size: .
CDR3 protein: CASRPGQGADTEAFF
CDR3 DNA: TGTGCCAGCAGACCGGGACAGGGGGCGGACACTGAAGCTTTCTTT

J gene: TRBJ2-3
D gene: .
V gene: TRBV4-1
clone size: .
CDR3 protein: CASSQKTRADTQYF
CDR3 DNA: TGCGCCAGCAGCCAAAAGACCCGGGCAGATACGCAGTATTTT

J gene: TRBJ2-3
D gene: .
V gene: TRBV10-3
clone size: .
CDR3 protein: CATGLQDTQYF
CDR3 DNA: TGTGCCACTGGACTACAAGATACGCAGTATTTT

J gene: TRBJ2-3
D gene: TRBD2
V gene: TRBV2
clone size: .
CDR3 protein: CASISGLAGSTDTQYF
CDR3 DNA: TGTGCCAGCATCTCTGGACTAGCGGGAAGCACAGATACGCAGTATTTT

J gene: TRBJ1-5
D gene: .
V gene: TRBV4-3
clone size: .
CDR3 protein: CASSQWEHQPQHF
CDR3 DNA: TGCGCCAGCAGCCAATGGGAGCATCAGCCCCAGCATTTT

J gene: TRBJ2-1
D gene: TRBD2
V gene: TRBV19
clone size: .
CDR3 protein: CASSGSPSGGWKFF
CDR3 DNA: TGTGCCAGTAGTGGGAGTCCTAGCGGGGGATGGAAGTTCTTC

J gene: TRBJ1-1
D gene: .
V gene: TRBV27
clone size: .
CDR3 protein: CATAPRQPMNTEAFF
CDR3 DNA: TGTGCCACCGCCCCTAGACAGCCGATGAACACTGAAGCTTTCTTT

J gene: TRBJ1-3
D gene: TRBD1
V gene: TRBV7-2
clone size: .
CDR3 protein: CASSSPGTGSGNTIYF
CDR3 DNA: TGTGCCAGCAGCTCCCCCGGGACAGGCTCTGGAAACACCATATATTTT

J gene: TRBJ2-1
D gene: TRBD2
V gene: TRBV5-6
clone size: .
CDR3 protein: CASSPGGNEQFF
CDR3 DNA: TGTGCCAGCAGCCCGGGGGGCAATGAGCAGTTCTTC

J gene: TRBJ2-7
D gene: TRBD1
V gene: TRBV6-5
clone size: .
CDR3 protein: CASSPIGGSHEQYF
CDR3 DNA: TGTGCCAGCAGTCCGATAGGGGGCTCCCACGAGCAGTACTTC

J gene: TRBJ2-7
D gene: TRBD2
V gene: TRBV18
clone size: .
CDR3 protein: CASSPRLAGDEQYF
CDR3 DNA: TGTGCCAGCTCACCACGTCTAGCGGGGGACGAGCAGTACTTC